The following is a T cell receptor beta chain sequence with its context. This CDR3 has 13 amino acids. The V and J ends lost 7 bases and 2 bases respectively, with 9 bases between them. Germline V gives CDR1 ENHRY, CDR2 SYGVKD. The data derive from a study of blood T cell repertoires in COVID-19. Whole-study context: Acute and convalescent COVID-19 samples came from the United States, Italy and Spain. PBMCs, B-cell-depleted T cells, or T cells provided the cDNA or gDNA that made up the material.

Study processing details: Quantification of nucleated cells was approximated via reference gene primer amplification. Measured with immunoSEQ multiplex PCR; TCRdb has only the in-frame clones, and not every one. That table supplies the V and J calls and clone size; D and trimming were determined from the DNA. Of 150,000 to 180,000 clones listed, around 84% were seen once; the top ten hold 9.8%. The V call is TRBV10-3, the J call TRBJ2-1; D uncertain. The receptor was isolated from a woman between 45 and 65 years old with acute or convalescent COVID-19. Sequencing was carried out using peripheral blood. CDR3 coding DNA: TGTGCCATCAACGCGGAAACCTACAATGAGCAGTTCTTC. It encodes CAINAETYNEQFF.